Following are 6 T cell receptor beta chains from one sample sequenced in a study of blood T cell repertoires in COVID-19. The method was immunoSEQ multiplex PCR; TCRdb's version includes in-frame clones alone and lacks a portion of them. The data contain fewer than 200,000 clones, 70% to 90% of them seen just once; the ten biggest clones take up about 9.1%. The sequencing sample was made of peripheral blood. The receptors shown here come from a woman older than 75 with acute or convalescent COVID-19.

This clone was detected once. The chain couples TRBV5-6 to TRBJ2-1; D call uncertain. This CDR3 comprises 11 residues. Trimming cost V 5 bases and J 13 bases, with 13 bases left between them. Per the germline V gene, CDR1 is SGHDT and CDR2 is YYEEEE. The CDR3 DNA is TGTGCCAGCAGACGAGAGAGAGAACAGTTCTTC. It translates to CASRREREQFF.

CDR3 coding DNA: TGTGCCAGCACCCCCCCCGACAGGTCTTACAATGAGCAGTTCTTC. This codes for CASTPPDRSYNEQFF. The J gene is TRBJ2-1, the V gene TRBV28, with a possible D match to TRBD1 (6 bases). V gave up 7 bases and J gave up 4 bases, with 17 bases separating them. CDR3 length equals 15 residues. Per germline, CDR1 MDHEN and CDR2 SYDVKM. Using reference TRBV28 and TRBJ2-1 for the parts outside the CDR3, the full variable domain is DVKVTQSSRYLVKRTGEKVFLECVQDMDHENMFWYRQDPGLGLRLIYFSYDVKMKEKGDIPEGYSVSREKKERFSLILESASTNQTSMYLCASTPPDRSYNEQFFGPGTRLTVL.

About this clone: The identical CDR3 is also encoded by other nucleotide sequences in the sample. The chain carries TRBV12-3 or TRBV12-4 and TRBJ1-2; 9 bases match TRBD1. Trimming removed 8 bases from V and 6 bases from J; junction bases left unmatched: 7. The CDR3 loop spans 13 amino acids. The CDR3 nucleotides read TGTGCCAGCCGACCAACAGGGGGCGATGGCTACACCTTC. As protein: CASRPTGGDGYTF.

The chain carries TRBV6-5 and TRBJ2-1; the D gene is possibly TRBD1 (5 bases). This CDR3 is 14 amino acids long. Looked up from germline, CDR1 is MNHEY and CDR2 is SVGAGI. Trimming left V 7 bases short and J 0 bases short, with 10 bases between. Here the CDR3 reads CASTPRGSYNEQFF. CDR3 coding DNA: TGTGCCAGCACGCCTAGGGGCTCCTACAATGAGCAGTTCTTC.

In this sample, this clone turned up once. V usage is TRBV7-2 and J usage is TRBJ1-6, with a tentative D call TRBD1 (5 bases). V lost 4 bases, J lost 7 bases, and 17 bases lay in between. The CDR3 spans 16 residues. Germline V gene lookup returns CDR1 SGHTA and CDR2 FQGNSA. The CDR3 here is CASSSSGGAGNSPLHF. Here the CDR3 DNA reads TGTGCCAGCAGCTCGTCGGGCGGGGCGGGGAATTCACCCCTCCACTTT.

The chain links TRBV12-5 to TRBJ2-3; 8 nucleotides agree with TRBD2. There are 14 residues in the CDR3. V shed 4 bases, J shed 9 bases, and the junction held 9 bases outside the gene matches. Per the germline V gene, CDR1 is LGHNT and CDR2 is FRNRAP. CDR3 residues: CASGSAGTRDTQYF. CDR3 DNA: TGTGCTAGTGGTTCCGCCGGGACTAGAGACACGCAGTATTTT.